A selection of T cell receptor beta chains follows, all from one sample in a study of T cells in Graves' hyperthyroidism and ophthalmopathy. TCRdb fed the multiplex PCR reads into MiXCR, producing one record per CDR3 protein. The profile covers about 560,000 distinct CDR3 sequences, with about a sixth appearing a single time and 15% to 20% taken by the ten largest. The sample comprised blood. The receptors were gathered from a woman younger than 30 with Graves' hyperthyroidism. The CDR3 runs from the conserved cysteine through the conserved F or W. The D gene is left open where the match is weak. Clone size appears in some rows only: once, few, many, or a class for an expanded clone.

v_call	d_call	clone_size	cdr3_length	j_call	cdr3_aa	cdr3_nt
TRBV24-1	TRBD1	.	16	TRBJ1-2	CATSDRRPGGRGGYTF	TGTGCCACCAGTGACCGACGCCCAGGGGGCCGCGGTGGCTACACCTTC
TRBV20-1	.	few	12	TRBJ2-5	CSARASRETQYF	TGCAGTGCTAGGGCTAGTAGGGAGACCCAGTACTTC
TRBV7-3	.	.	13	TRBJ1-1	CANSRGLGTEAFF	TGTGCCAACAGCCGTGGGTTGGGCACTGAAGCTTTCTTT
TRBV12-3/TRBV12-4	.	many	17	TRBJ1-2	CASSLAPAGSVFYGYTF	TGTGCCAGCAGTTTAGCCCCTGCAGGGTCGGTGTTCTATGGCTACACCTTC
TRBV7-8	.	.	13	TRBJ1-1	CASSLAGGNKAFF	TGTGCCAGCAGCTTAGCGGGAGGGAATAAAGCTTTCTTT
TRBV6-1	TRBD1	few	14	TRBJ2-4	CASTPDRNQNIQYF	TGTGCCAGCACCCCGGACAGGAACCAAAACATTCAGTACTTC
TRBV19	TRBD1	.	15	TRBJ1-2	CASTSGTGGNYGYTF	TGTGCCAGTACCTCCGGGACAGGGGGCAACTATGGCTACACCTTC
TRBV6-1	.	few	12	TRBJ1-6	CASSPGVSPLHF	TGTGCCAGCAGTCCAGGGGTTTCACCCCTCCACTTT
TRBV27	.	many	14	TRBJ1-2	CASSLTQGNYGYTF	TGTGCCAGCAGTTTAACACAGGGTAACTATGGCTACACCTTC
TRBV10-2	TRBD2	.	15	TRBJ2-7	CASSESPSGGYEQYF	TGCGCCAGCAGTGAGTCGCCTAGCGGGGGATACGAGCAGTACTTC
TRBV6-2/TRBV6-3	TRBD1	few	16	TRBJ1-2	CASSSHRDSKINGYTF	TGTGCCAGCAGTTCTCACCGGGACAGTAAAATTAATGGCTACACCTTC
TRBV6-2/TRBV6-3	.	many	13	TRBJ1-2	CASSYGTNYGYTF	TGTGCCAGCAGTTACGGGACTAACTATGGCTACACCTTC
TRBV2	.	many	15	TRBJ2-5	CASSDTAATQETQYF	TGTGCCAGCAGTGATACGGCGGCAACCCAAGAGACCCAGTACTTC
TRBV27	TRBD2	many	15	TRBJ2-1	CASSLSGGAYNEQFF	TGTGCCAGCAGCCTAAGCGGGGGAGCCTACAATGAGCAGTTCTTC
TRBV5-1	TRBD1	many	15	TRBJ1-3	CASGQDRGPGNTIYF	TGCGCCAGCGGACAAGACAGGGGACCAGGAAACACCATATATTTT
TRBV9	TRBD1	.	16	TRBJ1-6	CASSSKGTGWNSPLHF	TGTGCCAGCAGCAGCAAGGGGACAGGGTGGAATTCACCCCTCCACTTT
TRBV30	TRBD1	.	15	TRBJ2-2	CAWRIQGAIGGELFF	TGTGCCTGGAGAATACAGGGGGCGATAGGCGGGGAGCTGTTTTTT
TRBV6-4	.	.	16	TRBJ2-1	CASSDLGKVDYNEQFF	TGTGCCAGCAGTGACCTCGGGAAGGTTGACTACAATGAGCAGTTCTTC
TRBV2	TRBD2	.	15	TRBJ2-1	CASSEVLTSGNEQFF	TGTGCCAGCAGTGAAGTTTTGACTAGCGGAAATGAGCAGTTCTTC
TRBV2	TRBD1	many	14	TRBJ1-4	CASRQQGAGEKLFF	TGTGCCAGCAGACAACAGGGGGCGGGAGAAAAACTGTTTTTT
TRBV7-2	.	.	15	TRBJ2-3	CASSLDWGPIRTQYF	TGTGCCAGCAGCTTAGATTGGGGGCCCATCCGTACGCAGTATTTT
TRBV9	.	few	13	TRBJ2-7	CASSARTNNEQYF	TGTGCCAGCAGCGCCCGGACTAACAACGAGCAGTACTTC
TRBV7-6	.	.	14	TRBJ2-2	CASSITGLAGELFF	TGTGCCAGCAGTATAACAGGGTTGGCCGGGGAGCTGTTTTTT
TRBV12-3/TRBV12-4	.	.	12	TRBJ1-5	CASSFQRGPQHF	TGTGCCAGCAGTTTCCAGAGGGGGCCCCAGCATTTT
TRBV28	TRBD1	few	15	TRBJ1-2	CASRITGTGVFGYTF	TGTGCCAGCAGGATAACCGGGACAGGGGTGTTTGGCTACACCTTC
TRBV5-6	.	many	16	TRBJ2-1	CASSPDQLRSYNEQFF	TGTGCCAGCAGCCCGGACCAGTTAAGGTCCTACAATGAGCAGTTCTTC
TRBV12-5	TRBD1	.	18	TRBJ1-1	CASGSPRTGGNMNTEAFF	TGTGCTAGTGGTTCCCCACGGACAGGGGGTAACATGAACACTGAAGCTTTCTTT
TRBV11-3	TRBD2	many	15	TRBJ2-1	CASSLVERGWNEQFF	TGTGCCAGCAGCTTAGTCGAGCGGGGGTGGAATGAGCAGTTCTTC
TRBV12-3/TRBV12-4	TRBD2	many	18	TRBJ2-1	CASSLKSGGLAGTNEQFF	TGTGCCAGCAGTCTAAAATCGGGTGGGCTAGCGGGGACCAATGAGCAGTTCTTC
TRBV7-2	.	many	16	TRBJ2-2	CASSLLAGVNTGELFF	TGTGCCAGCAGCTTACTCGCCGGCGTGAACACCGGGGAGCTGTTTTTT
TRBV20-1	TRBD1	few	13	TRBJ1-4	CSASNRGEEKLFF	TGCAGTGCTAGTAACAGGGGAGAGGAAAAACTGTTTTTT
TRBV6-2/TRBV6-3	TRBD1	.	17	TRBJ1-1	CASSYLGRGDWNTEAFF	TGTGCCAGCAGTTACTTGGGCAGGGGGGATTGGAACACTGAAGCTTTCTTT
TRBV20-1	.	few	15	TRBJ2-6	CSARDLRLGANVLTF	TGCAGTGCTAGAGATCTCAGGCTCGGGGCCAACGTCCTGACTTTC
TRBV2	.	many	16	TRBJ1-2	CASSHSRRRGDYGYTF	TGTGCCAGCAGTCACTCTCGTAGACGGGGAGACTATGGCTACACCTTC
TRBV12-3/TRBV12-4	.	few	11	TRBJ1-3	CAASFGNTIYF	TGTGCCGCCTCGTTTGGGAACACCATATATTTT
TRBV7-9	.	.	16	TRBJ1-3	CASSRLGGRYGNTIYF	TGTGCCAGCAGCCGCCTAGGAGGGCGGTATGGAAACACCATATATTTT
TRBV12-3/TRBV12-4	.	many	16	TRBJ1-5	CASSRASGRGDQPQHF	TGTGCCAGCAGTCGCGCTTCCGGGAGAGGGGATCAGCCCCAGCATTTT